The text below deals with one T cell receptor beta chain. Its cognate antigen has yet to be identified. The sample holds no much larger clone one base away, and base qualities are not on file. Ficoll-Paque density gradient centrifugation was the method used to isolate PBMCs. Instrument on record: Illumina NovaSeq 6000. TCRalpha and TCRbeta cDNA libraries were built by 5'RACE with constant-segment primers, adding sample barcodes and unique molecular identifiers. Trizol reagent was used to extract RNA from every sample. Libraries were amplified in two PCR steps, with a second sample barcode and Illumina TruSeq adapters added in the second step. The libraries were sequenced on an Illumina NovaSeq using 2 x 150 bp paired-end reads. As for the authors' bioinformatics: Reads were demultiplexed and collapsed into UMI-guided consensus sequences with migec v1.2.7. Using mixcr v2.1.11, the UMI consensuses were aligned to TRA and TRB V and J templates and assembled into clonotypes. A clonotype was counted as expanded or contracted only when both edgeR and NoisET called the clonotype significant, with the noise models trained on biological replicates. edgeR calls used a false discovery rate-adjusted p below 0.01 and a log2 fold-change threshold of 1. PCA with hierarchical clustering of max-normalized trajectories of the 1000 most abundant clonotypes was used as exploratory dynamics analysis. The CD4 or CD8 phenotype of responding clones was assigned using the separately sequenced CD4+ and CD8+ repertoires. TCRdb's own reprocessing of the public reads used fastp at Q25 and MiXCR and kept productive beta chains. Every distinct CDR3 protein forms one entry, paired with its most common genes and DNA. TCRdb's processing, not the study's, gives the V and J calls here. Recorded for this sample are approximately 260,000 distinct CDR3 sequences; under 20% of them occurred a single time. Approximately 22% of the sample comes from the top ten.

The data originate from a study of T-cell memory formation after mild COVID-19 (dated by TCRdb to about 2021). With regard to the full study: Most TCR sequence clusters were specific to one of the two donors. In two donors, T-cell clones that expanded and contracted after mild COVID-19 were tracked by sequencing TCRalpha and TCRbeta repertoires over time. The cohort comprised two young, previously healthy adult volunteers, one female and one male. On the study overall, not on this receptor specifically: Contracting CD4+ clones were found mainly in CM and EM memory subsets, while CD8+ clones were enriched in EMRA. SARS-CoV-2 specificity of the second-wave clones peaking on day 37 was not confirmed. Some responding clones were found in pre-infection memory, which suggests that pre-existing cross-reactive memory T cells took part in the SARS-CoV-2 response. Only two mild cases were covered in the study, and larger cohorts including severe cases with pre-infection samples were considered necessary. From day 15 to 85, contracting clones showed balanced CD4/CD8 phenotypes, whereas a second wave of clones that expanded from day 15 to 37 leaned towards CD4+.

Counted from cysteine to phenylalanine, this CDR3 has 14 amino acids. Only the CDR3 region is kept as DNA, spanning 42 bases read in frame from base 1. Via the germline V gene (reference sequence), CDR1 is DFQATT and CDR2 SNEGSKA. V is reduced by 0 bases and J by 1 base, leaving a spacing of 9 bases between them. This TCR came from a man between 18 and 35 years old who had mild COVID-19 (a few samples of this study predate the infection). The sample titles of this study are shuffled in the database, so cell type and time point are left out; the donor was told from shared clones. The V gene is TRBV20-1 and the J gene is TRBJ2-5; the D segment might be TRBD1 or TRBD2, since each matches 5 bases. The sample consisted of PBMCs or a T cell subset sorted from them (not recorded which). The DNA is as follows: TGCAGTGCTAGAGAGGGACGGCCCCAAGAGACCCAGTACTTC. Its product reads: CSAREGRPQETQYF.